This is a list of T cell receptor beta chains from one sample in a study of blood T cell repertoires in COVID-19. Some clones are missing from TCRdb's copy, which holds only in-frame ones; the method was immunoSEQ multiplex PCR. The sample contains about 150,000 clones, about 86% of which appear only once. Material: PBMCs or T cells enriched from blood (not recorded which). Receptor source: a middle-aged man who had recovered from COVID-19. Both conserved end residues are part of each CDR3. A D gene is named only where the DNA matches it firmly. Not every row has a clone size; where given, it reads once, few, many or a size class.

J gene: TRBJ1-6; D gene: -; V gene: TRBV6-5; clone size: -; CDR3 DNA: TGTGCCAGGAAAGGGGCTCTTCATAATTCACCCCTCCACTTT; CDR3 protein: CARKGALHNSPLHF
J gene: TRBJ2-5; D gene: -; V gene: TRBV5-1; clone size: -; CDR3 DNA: TGCGCCAGCAGCTTGGGAACGGTAGAGACCCAGTACTTC; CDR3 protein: CASSLGTVETQYF
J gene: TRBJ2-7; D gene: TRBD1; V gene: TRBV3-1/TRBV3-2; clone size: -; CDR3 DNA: TGTGCCAGCAGCCGGGACAGGGGCTTCAACGAGCAGTACTTC; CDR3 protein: CASSRDRGFNEQYF
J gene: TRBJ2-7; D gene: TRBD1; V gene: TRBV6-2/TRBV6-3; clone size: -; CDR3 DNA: TGTGCCAGCAGTGGGCGAACAGGGGGATTGGGCTACGAGCAGTACTTC; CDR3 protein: CASSGRTGGLGYEQYF
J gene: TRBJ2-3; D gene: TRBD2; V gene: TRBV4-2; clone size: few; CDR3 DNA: TGTGCCAGCAGCCTCGGGACTAGCGGGAGAGATACGCAGTATTTT; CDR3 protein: CASSLGTSGRDTQYF
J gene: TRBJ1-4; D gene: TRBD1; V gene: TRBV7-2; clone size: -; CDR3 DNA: TGTGCCAGCAGCCTAGGACAGGGAGGCGAAAAACTGTTTTTT; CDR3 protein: CASSLGQGGEKLFF
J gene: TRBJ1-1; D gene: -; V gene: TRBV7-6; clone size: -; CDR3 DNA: TGTGCCAGCAGCTTAGGAGGGGGTTGGACTGAAGCTTTCTTT; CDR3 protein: CASSLGGGWTEAFF
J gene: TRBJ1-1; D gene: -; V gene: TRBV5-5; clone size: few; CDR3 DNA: TGTGCCAGCAGCTGGGCCCCCGGGGGGACTGAAGCTTTCTTT; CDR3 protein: CASSWAPGGTEAFF
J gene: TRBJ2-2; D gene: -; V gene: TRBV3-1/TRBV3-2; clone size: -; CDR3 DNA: TGTGCCAGCAGCCAAGCTAGCACAGGGTGGCGGGCGAACACCGGGGAGCTGTTTTTT; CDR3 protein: CASSQASTGWRANTGELFF
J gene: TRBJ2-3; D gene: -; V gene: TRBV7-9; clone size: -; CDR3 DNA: TGTGCCAGCACCCCGCAGGGCCGCACAGATACGCAGTATTTT; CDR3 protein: CASTPQGRTDTQYF
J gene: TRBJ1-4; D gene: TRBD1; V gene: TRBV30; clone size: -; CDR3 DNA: TGTGCCTGGAGGACAGGGTCTAGTAATAACGGGAAACTGTTTTTT; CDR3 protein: CAWRTGSSNNGKLFF
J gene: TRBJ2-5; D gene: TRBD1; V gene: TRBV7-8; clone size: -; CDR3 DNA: TGTGCCAGCAGCTTACAGGGGGCTCAAGAGACCCAGTACTTC; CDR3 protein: CASSLQGAQETQYF
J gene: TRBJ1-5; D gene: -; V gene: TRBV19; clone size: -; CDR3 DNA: TGTGCCAGTACCGGGACTCGCTATAGCAATCAGCCCCAGCATTTT; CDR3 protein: CASTGTRYSNQPQHF
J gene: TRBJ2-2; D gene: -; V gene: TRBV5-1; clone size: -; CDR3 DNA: TGCGCCAGCAGCCCAGTCAACACCGGGGAGCTGTTTTTT; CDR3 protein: CASSPVNTGELFF
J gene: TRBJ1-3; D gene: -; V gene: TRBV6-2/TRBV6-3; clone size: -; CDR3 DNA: TGTGCCAGCAGTTATCTACCGAGCTCTGGAAACACCATATATTTT; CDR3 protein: CASSYLPSSGNTIYF
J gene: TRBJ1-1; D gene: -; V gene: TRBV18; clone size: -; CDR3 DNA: TGTGCCAGCTCACCCGGGACAAACACTGAAGCTTTCTTT; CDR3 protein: CASSPGTNTEAFF
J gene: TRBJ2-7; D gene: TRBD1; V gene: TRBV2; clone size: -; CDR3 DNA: TGTGCCAGCAAAAGCAGGGGGAGCTCCTACGAGCAGTACTTC; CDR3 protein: CASKSRGSSYEQYF
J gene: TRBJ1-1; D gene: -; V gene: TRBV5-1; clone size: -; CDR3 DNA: TGCGCCAGCAAATACGGGGGGATGAACACTGAAGCTTTCTTT; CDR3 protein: CASKYGGMNTEAFF
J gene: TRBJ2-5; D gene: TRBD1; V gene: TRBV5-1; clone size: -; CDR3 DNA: TGCGCCAGCAGCTTGGAGGTGGGACAGCAAGAGACCCAGTACTTC; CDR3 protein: CASSLEVGQQETQYF
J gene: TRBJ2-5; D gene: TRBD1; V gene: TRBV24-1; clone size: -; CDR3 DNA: TGTGCCACCCTTCTGAGACAGGGGCCCGTGAGTACCCAGTACTTC; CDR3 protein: CATLLRQGPVSTQYF
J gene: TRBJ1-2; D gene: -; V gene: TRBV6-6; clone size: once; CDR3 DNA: TGTGCCAGCAGCTTCGCGACACCTCAGTATGGCTACACCTTC; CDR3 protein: CASSFATPQYGYTF
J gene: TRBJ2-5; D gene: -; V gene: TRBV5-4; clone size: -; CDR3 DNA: TGTGCCAGCAGCTTGGGCGCAGGCCAACAAGAGACCCAGTACTTC; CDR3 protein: CASSLGAGQQETQYF
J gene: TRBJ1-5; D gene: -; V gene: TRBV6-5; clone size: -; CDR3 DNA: TGTGCCAGCAGTTACAGGGGCAGGGTGGGACAGCCCCAGCATTTT; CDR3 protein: CASSYRGRVGQPQHF
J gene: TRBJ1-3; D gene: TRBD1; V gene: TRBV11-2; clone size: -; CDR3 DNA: TGTGCCAGCAGCCGGGACAGGGACCTCGGAAACACCATATATTTT; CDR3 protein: CASSRDRDLGNTIYF
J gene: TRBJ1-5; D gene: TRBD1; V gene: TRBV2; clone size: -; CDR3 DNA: TGTGCCAGCACGCGGGACAGGGCCTGGAGGGGTCAGCCCCAGCATTTT; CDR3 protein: CASTRDRAWRGQPQHF
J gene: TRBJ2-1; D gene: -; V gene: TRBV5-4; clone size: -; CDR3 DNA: TGTGCCAGCAGTTCTAGGGGTGATGAGCAGTTCTTC; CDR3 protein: CASSSRGDEQFF
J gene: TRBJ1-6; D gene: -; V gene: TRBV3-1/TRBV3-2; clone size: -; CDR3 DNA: TGTGCCAGCAGCCTCGTCCGGGACAACTCACCCCTCCACTTT; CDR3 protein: CASSLVRDNSPLHF
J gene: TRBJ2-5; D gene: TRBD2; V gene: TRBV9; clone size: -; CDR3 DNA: TGTGCCAGCAGCGTTAGTGGACTAGGATATGAGACCCAGTACTTC; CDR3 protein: CASSVSGLGYETQYF
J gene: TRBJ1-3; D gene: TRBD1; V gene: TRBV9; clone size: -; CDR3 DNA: TGTGCCAGCAGCGGGGCAGGGGGCGCGAGAAACACCATATATTTT; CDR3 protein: CASSGAGGARNTIYF
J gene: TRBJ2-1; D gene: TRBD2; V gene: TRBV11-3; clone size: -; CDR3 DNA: TGTGCCAGCAGCCCTCGCGGGGGGGGCTACAATGAGCAGTTCTTC; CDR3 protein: CASSPRGGGYNEQFF
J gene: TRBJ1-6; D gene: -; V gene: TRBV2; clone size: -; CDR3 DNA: TGTGCCAGCAGCCAAAATAATTCACCCCTCCACTTT; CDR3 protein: CASSQNNSPLHF
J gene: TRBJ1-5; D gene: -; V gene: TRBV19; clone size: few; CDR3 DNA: TGTGCCAGTAGTATAGGCGGGGGCAGCAATCAGCCCCAGCATTTT; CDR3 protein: CASSIGGGSNQPQHF
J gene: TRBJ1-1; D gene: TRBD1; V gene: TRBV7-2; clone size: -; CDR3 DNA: TGTGCCAGCAGCCAGATACTTGGACAGGGGAATCCTGAAGCTTTCTTT; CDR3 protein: CASSQILGQGNPEAFF
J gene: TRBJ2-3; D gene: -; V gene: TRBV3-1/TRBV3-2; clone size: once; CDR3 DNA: TGTGCCAGCAGCGGGACAACCCCTAGCACAGATACGCAGTATTTT; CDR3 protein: CASSGTTPSTDTQYF
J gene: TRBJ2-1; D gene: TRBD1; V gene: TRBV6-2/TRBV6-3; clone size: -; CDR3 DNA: TGTGCCAGCAGCCCCGGGACAGGCTACAATGAGCAGTTCTTC; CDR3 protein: CASSPGTGYNEQFF
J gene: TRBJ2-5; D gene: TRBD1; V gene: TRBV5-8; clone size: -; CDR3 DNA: TGTGCCAGCAGCAAGCGGACAGGGGGCGTAGAGACCCAGTACTTC; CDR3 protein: CASSKRTGGVETQYF
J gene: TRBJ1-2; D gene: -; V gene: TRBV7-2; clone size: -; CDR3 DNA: TGTGCCAGCAGCGCAGGGTTGTATGGCTACACCTTC; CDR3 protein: CASSAGLYGYTF
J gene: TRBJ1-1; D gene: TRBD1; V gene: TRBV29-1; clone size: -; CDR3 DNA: TGCAGCGTGGACAGGGGGGTTCTGGGCACTGAAGCTTTCTTT; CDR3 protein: CSVDRGVLGTEAFF
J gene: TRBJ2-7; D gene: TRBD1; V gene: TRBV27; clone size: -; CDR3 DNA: TGTGCCAGCAAACAGGACAGGGGCCTCTACGAGCAGTACTTC; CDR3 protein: CASKQDRGLYEQYF
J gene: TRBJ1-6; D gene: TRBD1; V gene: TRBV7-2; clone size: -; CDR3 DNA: TGTGCCAGCAGCTTACGGGACAGGGGTTTTAATTCACCCCTCCACTTT; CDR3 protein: CASSLRDRGFNSPLHF
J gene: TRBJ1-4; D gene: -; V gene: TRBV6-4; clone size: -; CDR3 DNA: TGTGCCAGCAGTCTTAATCGGAATGAAAAACTGTTTTTT; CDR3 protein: CASSLNRNEKLFF
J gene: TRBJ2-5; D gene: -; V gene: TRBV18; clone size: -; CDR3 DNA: TGTGCCAGCTCACGGCGCCAGGGCGAGACCCAGTACTTC; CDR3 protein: CASSRRQGETQYF
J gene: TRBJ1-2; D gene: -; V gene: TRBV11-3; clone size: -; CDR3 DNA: TGTGCCAGCAGCTTATCCGGTCTCTATGGCTACACCTTC; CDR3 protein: CASSLSGLYGYTF
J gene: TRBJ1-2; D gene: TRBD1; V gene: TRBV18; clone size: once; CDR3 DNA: TGTGCCAGCTCACCTCCAGGGGGCAATGGCTACACCTTC; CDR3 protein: CASSPPGGNGYTF
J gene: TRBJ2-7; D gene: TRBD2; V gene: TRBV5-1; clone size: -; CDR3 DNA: TGCGCCAGCAGCCCGCTAGCGGCCTACGAGCAGTACTTC; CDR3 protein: CASSPLAAYEQYF
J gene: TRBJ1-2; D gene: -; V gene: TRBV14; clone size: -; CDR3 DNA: TGTGCCAGCAGCCAAGTACGTCCCAGGGACTATGGCTACACCTTC; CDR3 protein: CASSQVRPRDYGYTF
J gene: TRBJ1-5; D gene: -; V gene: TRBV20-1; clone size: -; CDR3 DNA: TGCAGTGCTAGTGCAGGCAGCGACAGGAATCAGCCCCAGCATTTT; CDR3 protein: CSASAGSDRNQPQHF
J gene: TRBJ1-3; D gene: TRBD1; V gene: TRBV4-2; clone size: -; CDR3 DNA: TGTGCCAGCAGCCAAGCAGGGGGCTCTGGAAACACCATATATTTT; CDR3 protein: CASSQAGGSGNTIYF
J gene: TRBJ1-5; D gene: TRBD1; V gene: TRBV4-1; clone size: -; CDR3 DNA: TGCGCCAGCAGCCAAGCGGGACAGGCCGCCCAGCATTTT; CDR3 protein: CASSQAGQAAQHF
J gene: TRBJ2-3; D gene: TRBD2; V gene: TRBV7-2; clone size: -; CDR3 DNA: TGTGCCAGCAGCTTATCTAGCGGGACAGATACGCAGTATTTT; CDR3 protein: CASSLSSGTDTQYF
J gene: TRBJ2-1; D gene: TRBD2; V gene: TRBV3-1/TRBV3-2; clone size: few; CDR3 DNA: TGTGCCAGCAGCCAAGATCCGCTAGCGGGGATCTTGCTCAATGAGCAGTTCTTC; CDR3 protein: CASSQDPLAGILLNEQFF
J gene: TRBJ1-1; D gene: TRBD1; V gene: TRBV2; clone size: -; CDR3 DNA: TGTGCCAGCAGGACCGGGACAGTGAACACTGAAGCTTTCTTT; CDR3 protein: CASRTGTVNTEAFF
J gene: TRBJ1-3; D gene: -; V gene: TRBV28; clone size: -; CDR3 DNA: TGTGCCAGCAGACTTGGACAGATCGGAAACACCATATATTTT; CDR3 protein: CASRLGQIGNTIYF
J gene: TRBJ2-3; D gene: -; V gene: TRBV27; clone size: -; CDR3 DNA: TGTGCCAGCAGTTTATCGCTGGGGCCCACCCAAACTGATACGCAGTATTTT; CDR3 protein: CASSLSLGPTQTDTQYF
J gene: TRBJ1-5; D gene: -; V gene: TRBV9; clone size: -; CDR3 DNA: TGTGCCAGCAGCGTCTCAGATGGCAATCAGCCCCAGCATTTT; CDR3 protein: CASSVSDGNQPQHF
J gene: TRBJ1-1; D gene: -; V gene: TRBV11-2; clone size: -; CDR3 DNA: TGTGCCAGCAGCCTCAGGTTTAGTACTGAAGCTTTCTTT; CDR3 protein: CASSLRFSTEAFF